The entry below describes one T cell receptor (beta chain). The specificity of this receptor is unknown. No much larger clonotype is one base removed from it; base qualities were not supplied. The source of the sample is a study of lymphopenia after photon versus proton radiotherapy (dated by TCRdb to the late 2010s). For the wider study: The immunological effects of photon versus proton radiation therapy were compared in patients with gastrointestinal tumors who developed high-grade lymphopenia. The study aimed to characterize how the two radiation modalities differ in their impact on the immune system. The cohort included roughly 18 patients with gastrointestinal tumors who developed lymphopenia after receiving either photon or proton therapy. Findings and caveats that apply to the study as a whole: Relative stability during treatment was observed in proton-treated patients, whereas loss of naive T cells and TCR diversity and gain of effector/memory populations were observed in photon-treated patients. The authors looked at the survival association only in patients who died, and they framed better survival with proton therapy as a possibility rather than a demonstrated result. Once the lymphocyte count had reached its nadir, the repertoires of photon-treated patients showed oligoclonal expansion, particularly of CD8+ Temra cells, and this expansion drove the decline in diversity. Across the cohort, an inverse correlation was found between a larger post-nadir drop in TCR diversity and overall survival time among patients who died.

Library preparation employed the immunoSEQ multiplex PCR assay. T cell repertoires were profiled by deep sequencing of rearranged TCR beta loci, alongside multiparametric flow cytometry. The clones in this table, taken by TCRdb from immuneACCESS, are in-frame only. Not every clone is retained; where verified, under half of the shortfall comes from an unresolved V gene, and the cause of the rest is unknown. For this sample there are around 63,000 clones; around 88% appear just once. About 2% of the sample belongs to the ten largest clones. The receptor's source is a man aged 35 to 55 with gastric cancer. This material consisted of peripheral blood, taken from a patient treated with photon-based radiotherapy.

The CDR3 amino acid sequence is: CASTWTVITEAFF. The nucleotide sequence reads TGTGCCAGCACTTGGACAGTCATAACTGAAGCTTTCTTT. The chain links TRBV6-1 with TRBJ1-1; D gene: possibly TRBD1, on 6 matching bases. CDR1 and CDR2 (MNHNS, SASEGT) derive from the germline V gene. V gives up 7 bases and J gives up 5 bases, and the segment between their germline ends measures 14 bases. The CDR3 numbers 13 residues from cysteine through phenylalanine. The DNA shown is the 39-base CDR3, in frame from base 1.